This TCR beta chain was captured in a study of T-cell reconstitution after alpha-beta-depleted transplantation in children. Germline loops: CDR1 SGHRS, CDR2 YFSETQ. V gave up 3 bases and J gave up 10 bases, with 20 bases separating them. The CDR3 has 15 amino acids. This sample's TCRbeta library carried unique molecular identifier barcodes. TCRdb reprocessed the PCR reads via MiXCR and lists one record per CDR3 protein. The data show around 600,000 distinct CDR3 sequences, roughly 17% seen once. The source is a human donor who donated a stem cell graft to a child with acute myeloid leukemia. Specimen: PBMCs from the stem cell graft donor, collected from the stem cell graft. The rearrangement links TRBV5-1 to TRBJ1-3; a weak D match, TRBD1 (6 bases). The CDR3 loop reads CASSSGHGGEMTIYF. The CDR3 DNA reads TGCGCCAGCAGCTCGGGACACGGGGGCGAAATGACCATATATTTT.